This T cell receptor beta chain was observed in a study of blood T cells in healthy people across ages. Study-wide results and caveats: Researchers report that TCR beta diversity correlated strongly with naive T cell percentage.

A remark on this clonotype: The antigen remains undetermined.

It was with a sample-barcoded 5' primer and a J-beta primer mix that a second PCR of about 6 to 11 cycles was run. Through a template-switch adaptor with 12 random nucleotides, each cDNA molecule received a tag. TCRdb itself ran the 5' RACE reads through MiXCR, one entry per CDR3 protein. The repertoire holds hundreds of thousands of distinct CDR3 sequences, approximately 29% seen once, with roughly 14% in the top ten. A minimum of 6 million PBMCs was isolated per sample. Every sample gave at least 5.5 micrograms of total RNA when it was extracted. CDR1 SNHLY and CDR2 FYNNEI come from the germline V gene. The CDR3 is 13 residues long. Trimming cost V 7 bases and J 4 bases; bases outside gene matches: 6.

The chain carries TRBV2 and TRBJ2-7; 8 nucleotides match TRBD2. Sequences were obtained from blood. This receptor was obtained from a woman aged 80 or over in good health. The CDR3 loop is CASKGSGMYEQYF. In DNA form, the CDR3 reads TGTGCCAGCAAGGGTAGCGGGATGTACGAGCAGTACTTC.